This entry is about one TCR beta chain. The target antigen is unknown. Vbeta (60) and Jbeta (13) primers were used in the PCR. The data were produced by immunoSEQ multiplex PCR, yet TCRdb's version contains in-frame clones alone and is incomplete. The table includes about 160,000 clones, 84% detected once. This sample is drawn from a study of cytomegalovirus exposure and HLA in healthy donors. CDR3 length: 13 amino acids. The ends lost 4 bases at V and 5 bases at J; junction bases unmatched: 2. CDR1 and CDR2 (germline): KGHSH, LQKENI. Notes on the study in general: In a later analysis, compared with equally common non-associated chains, HLA-associated beta chains were more expanded.

Sequencing used PBMCs. J is TRBJ2-5 and V is TRBV18; 9 nucleotides line up with TRBD1. This sequence originates from a man aged 25-45 years in good health and CMV-seronegative. CDR3: CASSRTGDETQYF. For the CDR3, the DNA is TGTGCCAGCTCACGGACAGGGGATGAGACCCAGTACTTC.